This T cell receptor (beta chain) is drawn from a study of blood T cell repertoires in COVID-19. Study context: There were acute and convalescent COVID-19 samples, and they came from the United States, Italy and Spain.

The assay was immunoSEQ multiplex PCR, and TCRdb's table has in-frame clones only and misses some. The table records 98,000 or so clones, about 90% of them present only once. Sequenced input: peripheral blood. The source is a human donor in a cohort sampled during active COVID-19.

The CDR3 DNA is TGTGCCAGCAGCTCGCAGCGGATCAATGAGCAGTTCTTC. Protein sequence: CASSSQRINEQFF. V usage is TRBV7-2 and J usage is TRBJ2-1; D is possibly TRBD2 (5 bases). The CDR3 totals 13 residues. V lost 4 bases, J lost 6 bases, and 10 bases lay in between. The germline gives CDR1 SGHTA, CDR2 FQGNSA.